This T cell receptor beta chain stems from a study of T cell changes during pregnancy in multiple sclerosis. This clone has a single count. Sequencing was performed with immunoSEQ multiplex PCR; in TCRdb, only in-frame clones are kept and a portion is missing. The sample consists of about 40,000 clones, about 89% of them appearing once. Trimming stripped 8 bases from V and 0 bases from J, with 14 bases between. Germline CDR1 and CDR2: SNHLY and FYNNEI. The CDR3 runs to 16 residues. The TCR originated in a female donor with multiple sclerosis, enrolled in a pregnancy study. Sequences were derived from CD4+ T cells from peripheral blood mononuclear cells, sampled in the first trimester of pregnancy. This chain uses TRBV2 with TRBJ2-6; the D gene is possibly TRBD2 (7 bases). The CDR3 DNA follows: TGTGCCAGCGGGAGGGGGGGCGCCTCTGGGGCCAACGTCCTGACTTTC. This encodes CASGRGGASGANVLTF.